The rows below give T cell receptor beta chains drawn from one sample of a study of T cell changes during pregnancy in multiple sclerosis. This table comes from immunoSEQ multiplex PCR, and its TCRdb copy is limited to in-frame clones, with some not included. This sample has about 42,000 clones, with 84% found just once. The sequenced sample was CD4+ T cells from peripheral blood mononuclear cells, obtained before pregnancy. The receptors shown here come from a female donor with multiple sclerosis, enrolled in a pregnancy study. Each CDR3 is given with its conserved first and last residue. D genes are given only for firm matches. Clone sizes are given selectively: once, few, many, or a class where the clone is expanded.

TRBJ1-1	TRBD1	.	TRBV6-5	CASRVYRGNTEAFF	TGTGCCAGCAGGGTCTACAGGGGGAACACTGAAGCTTTCTTT
TRBJ2-7	TRBD1	.	TRBV27	CASSLSGTGNYEQYF	TGTGCCAGCAGTTTATCCGGGACAGGGAACTACGAGCAGTACTTC
TRBJ2-7	TRBD1	.	TRBV7-2	CASSFSGGEFYEQYF	TGTGCCAGCAGCTTTTCAGGGGGCGAATTCTACGAGCAGTACTTC
TRBJ2-1	TRBD2	few	TRBV7-3	CASSLTPLAGNEQFF	TGTGCCAGCAGCTTAACTCCTTTAGCGGGCAATGAGCAGTTCTTC
TRBJ1-2	.	.	TRBV7-2	CASSLDTLGYTF	TGTGCCAGCAGCTTAGATACTCTCGGCTACACCTTC
TRBJ2-1	TRBD1	.	TRBV29-1	CSVVWTGVSNEQFF	TGCAGCGTTGTTTGGACAGGGGTCTCCAATGAGCAGTTCTTC
TRBJ1-5	.	.	TRBV5-6	CASSLALSVPQHF	TGTGCCAGCAGCTTGGCCCTTAGTGTGCCCCAGCATTTT
TRBJ2-3	TRBD1	.	TRBV30	CAWDRGPEDTQYF	TGTGCCTGGGACAGGGGTCCGGAAGATACGCAGTATTTT
TRBJ2-1	TRBD1	.	TRBV27	CASSLYRGLNNEQFF	TGTGCCAGCAGTTTATACAGGGGGCTTAACAATGAGCAGTTCTTC
TRBJ1-1	TRBD1	.	TRBV9	CASSVSGQGFAEAFF	TGTGCCAGCAGCGTAAGTGGACAGGGGTTCGCTGAAGCTTTCTTT
TRBJ2-1	TRBD2	.	TRBV7-2	CASSVGLAEYNEQFF	TGTGCCAGCAGCGTGGGACTAGCGGAATACAATGAGCAGTTCTTC
TRBJ2-3	TRBD2	.	TRBV5-1	CASSLVRGSGTDTQYF	TGCGCCAGCAGCTTGGTTCGCGGGAGTGGGACAGATACGCAGTATTTT
TRBJ1-1	.	.	TRBV30	CAWSVRVGSTEAFF	TGTGCCTGGAGTGTACGAGTAGGGAGCACTGAAGCTTTCTTT
TRBJ2-2	TRBD2	.	TRBV18	CASSPSAGDITGELFF	TGTGCCAGCTCACCATCGGCGGGAGATATCACCGGGGAGCTGTTTTTT
TRBJ1-1	.	.	TRBV6-6	CASSSGEYTEAFF	TGTGCCAGCAGTTCAGGGGAATATACTGAAGCTTTCTTT
TRBJ1-3	.	.	TRBV18	CASSPRTDSGNTIYF	TGTGCCAGCTCACCACGGACAGACTCTGGAAACACCATATATTTT
TRBJ2-7	TRBD2	.	TRBV11-2	CASSPGLVFNEQYF	TGTGCCAGCAGCCCAGGACTAGTATTCAACGAGCAGTACTTC